This T cell receptor (beta chain) stems from a study of CD8+ T cells in alopecia areata. Study information: Female C3H/HeJ mice aged roughly 7-11 weeks were given skin from C3H/HeJ graft donors, roughly 6-13 months old, that had spontaneous alopecia.

The CDR3 consists of 16 residues. V shed 0 bases and J shed 0 bases, with 10 bases lying between them. The germline V gene has CDR1 NSQYPW and CDR2 LRSPGD (reference sequence). Sequencing templates came from extracted RNA that was reverse transcribed into cDNA. Measured with immunoSEQ multiplex PCR; TCRdb has only the in-frame clones, and not every one. The sample contains roughly 5,800 clones, none occurring once; approximately 30% lies in the top ten. This clone appeared many times. Its antigen is unidentified. The gene names given are mouse names. The CDR3 extends 4 residues past the end of the read, so its final part is completed from the germline J gene. The sorting of pooled cutaneous lymph node cells relied on CD4, CD8alpha, NKG2D, NKG2ACE and other markers. Findings and caveats of the study: Clonality exceeded that of normal scalp in lesional scalp, most notably in alopecia totalis/universalis. Scalp sample sequencing also detects resident alphabeta T cells of normal skin.

The V call is TRBV1, the J call TRBJ2-3; a weak D match, TRBD1 (5 bases). Sequencing used CD8+ T cells sorted from a lymph node. The clonotype was recovered from a C3H/HeJ mouse with alopecia areata. The mice in this strain carry MHC haplotype H2-k. CDR3 residues: CTCSADGKGSAETLYF. CDR3 bases read: TGCACCTGCAGTGCAGATGGGAAGGGGAGTGCAGAA.